Reported below is one TCR beta chain. Its antigen is unknown. This table comes from immunoSEQ multiplex PCR, and its TCRdb copy is limited to in-frame clones, with some not included. The repertoire holds about 110,000 clones, about 89% seen once, with 6.6% in the top ten. This specimen comes from a study of T cell responses to AZD1222 COVID-19 vaccine. At the level of the study: Second-dose intervals of approximately 4 or approximately 12 weeks were pooled. Study-level results: Nearly half of spike-specific TCRs reportedly target unmutated variant regions.

With V trimmed by 5 bases and J by 5 bases, 9 bases remained unmatched. The length of the CDR3 is 14 residues. Germline V gene sequence: CDR1 SQVTM, CDR2 ANQGSEA. This specimen consisted of peripheral blood, obtained on day 0 of AZD1222 vaccination. This chain links TRBV29-1 with TRBJ1-1; 9 bases line up with TRBD1. The receptor was derived from an adult in good health. The CDR3 region has the DNA TGCAGCGTTACAGGGGGCGTTTGGAATACTGAAGCTTTCTTT. This gives the protein CSVTGGVWNTEAFF.